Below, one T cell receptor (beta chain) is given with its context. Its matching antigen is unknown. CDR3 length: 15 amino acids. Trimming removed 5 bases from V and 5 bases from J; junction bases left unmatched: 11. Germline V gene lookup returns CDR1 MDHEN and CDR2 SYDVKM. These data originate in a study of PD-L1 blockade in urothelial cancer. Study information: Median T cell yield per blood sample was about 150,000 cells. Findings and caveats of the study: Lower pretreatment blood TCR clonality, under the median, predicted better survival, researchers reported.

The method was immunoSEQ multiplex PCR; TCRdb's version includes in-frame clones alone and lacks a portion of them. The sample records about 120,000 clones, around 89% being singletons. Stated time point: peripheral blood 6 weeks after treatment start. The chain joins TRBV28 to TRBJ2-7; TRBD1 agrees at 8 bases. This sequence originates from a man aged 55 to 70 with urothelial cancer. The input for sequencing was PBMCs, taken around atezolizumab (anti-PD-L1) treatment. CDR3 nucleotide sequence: TGTGCCAGCAGTCTGACGTCAGGGGGCATGGACGAGCAGTACTTC. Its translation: CASSLTSGGMDEQYF.